The 7 T cell receptor beta chains in this list originate from one sample, sequenced in a study of regulatory T cells in long-lasting Graves disease. Indicated time point: newly diagnosed GD, antithyroid drugs for less than 3 months. Generation of the TCR library employed RNA extracted from PBMCs. TCR beta libraries were built with iRepertoire HTBI primers and Arm-PCR of CDR3 regions. TCRdb used MiXCR to reprocess the multiplex PCR reads, holding one entry per CDR3 protein. The table shows roughly 500,000 distinct CDR3 sequences, with 11% to 15% occurring only once. This sample also appeared in a second study, on T cells in Graves' hyperthyroidism and ophthalmopathy.

The material sequenced was peripheral blood mononuclear cells (PBMCs), taken at new diagnosis, from a patient treated with antithyroid drugs. The receptors were sampled from a woman between 50 and 59 years old with Graves disease.

The count of this clonotype is one. This sequence joins TRBV29-1 and TRBJ2-3; D perhaps matches TRBD2 (5 bases). Germline CDR1 and CDR2: SQVTM and ANQGSEA. The V end was cut by 0 bases, the J end by 3 bases, with 10 bases between. This CDR3 region has 14 residues. CDR3 bases: TGCAGCGTTGAAGATCTCCGGGGAACAGATACGCAGTATTTT. This encodes CSVEDLRGTDTQYF.

This clonotype was counted only a few times. This may arise from a read error, as a much more abundant clone is one base away. Here the CDR3 DNA reads TGTGCCAGCTGGGGACAGGGTCGTGGAAACACCACATATTTT. It specifies CASWGQGRGNTTYF. The rearrangement links TRBV28 to TRBJ1-3; 9 nucleotides line up with TRBD1. The CDR3 runs 14 residues. Germline V lookup: CDR1 MDHEN, CDR2 SYDVKM.

With regard to this clonotype: At one of its ends the junction is not consistent with the germline gene, which may arise from a read error. This chain connects TRBV7-9 to TRBJ2-7, with D perhaps being TRBD1 or TRBD2 (5 bases each). Germline CDR1 SEHNR, CDR2 FQNEAQ (reference sequence). The CDR3 has 17 amino acids. CDR3 sequence reads: CASSSIRRGHSSYEQHF. The CDR3 nucleotides read TGTGCCAGCAGCTCAATACGACGGGGCCACAGCTCCTACGAGCAGCACTTC.

This clonotype has a count of ten or more. The chain joins TRBV12-3 or TRBV12-4 to TRBJ2-7; D ambiguous. This CDR3 spans 13 amino acids. The V gene lost 2 bases and the J gene lost 3 bases, with 8 bases spanning the gap. DNA for the CDR3: TGTGCCAGCAGTTTACCACCCCTCTACGAGCAGTACTTC. Translated, it gives CASSLPPLYEQYF.

The gene calls are TRBV5-4 and TRBJ1-3; D perhaps matches TRBD1 (6 bases). CDR1 is SGHNT and CDR2 is YYREEE in the germline V gene (reference sequence). The V and J ends lost 4 bases and 2 bases respectively, with 16 bases between them. The CDR3 consists of 16 residues. In DNA, the CDR3 is TGTGCCAGCAGCGCGGATTTACAGGGCCCTGGAAACACCATATATTTT. This translates into CASSADLQGPGNTIYF.

The chain joins TRBV27 to TRBJ1-5; D is unresolved. The length of the CDR3 is 14 residues. V was cut by 9 bases and J by 0 bases, with 12 bases left in between. Germline CDR1 reads MNHEY; CDR2 reads SMNVEV (reference sequence). The CDR3, as DNA: TGTGCCAGTAAGGCGGGTTATAGCAATCAGCCCCAGCATTTT. This encodes CASKAGYSNQPQHF.

This clonotype occurred a few times. This rearrangement joins TRBV3-1 to TRBJ2-5, with D possibly matching TRBD2 (7 bases). V was trimmed by 3 bases and J by 3 bases, leaving 23 bases between them. Germline V gene data show CDR1 as LGHDT and CDR2 as YNNKEL (reference sequence). The CDR3 loop spans 18 amino acids. The CDR3 sequence is CASSHPLGASGAKETQYF. As DNA, the CDR3 is TGTGCCAGCAGCCACCCCCTGGGGGCTAGCGGAGCAAAAGAGACCCAGTACTTC.